Shown below are 12 T cell receptor beta chains from a single sample sequenced in a study of T cell changes during pregnancy in multiple sclerosis. Repertoires were generated with immunoSEQ multiplex PCR, while TCRdb's copy carries only in-frame clones and drops some. The table lists 30,000 to 40,000 clones, around 90% of them singletons, with about 4.8% in the top ten. The sample was CD8+ T cells from peripheral blood mononuclear cells, taken in the first trimester of pregnancy. The receptors derive from a female donor with multiple sclerosis, enrolled in a pregnancy study.

The chain has TRBV2 and TRBJ2-1; possibly TRBD2 for D (6 bases). The germline V gene has CDR1 SNHLY and CDR2 FYNNEI. Trimming left V 7 bases short and J 8 bases short, with 12 bases between. The CDR3 contains 12 residues. The CDR3 DNA follows: TGTGCCAGCAAATCCGGGAGTGATGAGCAGTTCTTC. It specifies CASKSGSDEQFF.

V usage is TRBV10-3 and J usage is TRBJ2-1, with a weak D call TRBD2 (6 bases). V dropped 2 bases and J dropped 3 bases, with 8 bases sitting between them. The V gene's germline CDR1 is ENHRY and CDR2 SYGVKD. The CDR3 has 14 residues. This CDR3 reads CAISEASDYNEQFF. The CDR3 DNA is TGTGCCATCAGTGAGGCTAGCGACTACAATGAGCAGTTCTTC.

The count of this clone is one. The rearrangement joins TRBV10-3 to TRBJ2-1; 13 bases align to TRBD2. The CDR3 totals 14 residues. Germline V gene data show CDR1 as ENHRY and CDR2 as SYGVKD. V shed 6 bases and J 5 bases; nucleotides not matched to a gene: 1. CDR3 nucleotide sequence: TGTGCCATCAGCGGACTAGCGGGGGACAATGAGCAGTTCTTC. Amino acids: CAISGLAGDNEQFF.

This rearrangement joins TRBV5-6 to TRBJ2-7, with 7 nucleotides matching TRBD2. Unmatched junction bases numbered 10, after V lost 2 bases and J lost 5 bases. This CDR3 has 15 amino acids. Germline-derived CDR1 and CDR2 are SGHDT and YYEEEE. Here the CDR3 DNA reads TGTGCCAGCAGCTTCAGCGGGGAGAAGCCCCACGAGCAGTACTTC. Protein: CASSFSGEKPHEQYF.

This chain links TRBV6-5 with TRBJ2-3; 13 nucleotides align to TRBD2. The CDR3 spans 16 residues. The germline V gene encodes CDR1 MNHEY and CDR2 SVGAGI. Germline trimming cut 4 bases from V and 6 bases from J; bases unmatched to any gene: 7. Here the CDR3 DNA reads TGTGCCAGCAGTTCCTTAGGACTAGCGGGAGCGGATACGCAGTATTTT. It codes for CASSSLGLAGADTQYF.

The J gene is TRBJ1-5, the V gene TRBV10-2; D is unclear. Trimming stripped 6 bases from V and 0 bases from J, with 9 bases between. The CDR3 length is 14 residues. Per the germline V gene, CDR1 is WSHSY and CDR2 is SAAADI. The CDR3 sequence is CASRPGNSNQPQHF. DNA of the CDR3: TGCGCCAGCAGACCGGGAAATAGCAATCAGCCCCAGCATTTT.

The sample holds a few counts of this clone. V is TRBV19 and J is TRBJ2-1; unclear D gene. This CDR3 has 15 residues. Germline lookup yields CDR1 LNHDA and CDR2 SQIVND (reference sequence). Between the trimmed V and J ends, which lost 5 bases and 2 bases, there was a span of 13 bases. The chain's CDR3 is CASSSARAAYNEQFF. The CDR3 DNA follows: TGTGCCAGTAGTTCAGCGAGAGCTGCCTACAATGAGCAGTTCTTC. Full variable domain (rest looked up from reference TRBV19 and TRBJ2-1): DGGITQSPKYLFRKEGQNVTLSCEQNLNHDAMYWYRQDPGQGLRLIYYSQIVNDFQKGDIAEGYSVSREKKESFPLTVTSAQKNPTAFYLCASSSARAAYNEQFFGPGTRLTVL.

This chain uses TRBV7-2 with TRBJ1-1, with D unresolved. The CDR3 sequence is 16 residues long. V dropped 5 bases and J dropped 5 bases, with 21 bases sitting between them. The germline V gene has CDR1 SGHTA and CDR2 FQGNSA. For the CDR3, the DNA is TGTGCCAGCAGCCCCACTAAAGAACCGCAGAGGACTGAAGCTTTCTTT. This gives the protein CASSPTKEPQRTEAFF.

This clone showed up just once. This chain links TRBV4-1 with TRBJ2-7, with a possible D match to TRBD1 (6 bases). The germline CDR1 and CDR2 sequences are MGHRA and YSYEKL. Between the trimmed V and J ends, which lost 1 base and 2 bases, there was a span of 12 bases. CDR3 length: 15 amino acids. In DNA, the CDR3 is TGCGCCAGCAGCCAAGTCTCCGGGACAACCTACGAGCAGTACTTC. Its translation is CASSQVSGTTYEQYF.

The chain couples TRBV5-8 to TRBJ2-1; 7 bases are a match to TRBD2. This CDR3 has 14 residues. After removal of 2 bases from V and 8 bases from J, the junction contained 7 bases not matched to a gene. Germline values: CDR1 SGHTS, CDR2 YDEGEE. CDR3 residues: CASSLSGLDDEQFF. The CDR3 DNA sequence: TGTGCCAGCAGCTTATCTGGACTAGATGATGAGCAGTTCTTC.

V gene TRBV5-6 combines with J gene TRBJ2-5, with 8 bases aligning to TRBD2. This CDR3 is built from 15 residues. CDR1 is SGHDT, CDR2 YYEEEE, per germline. J lost 2 bases, V lost 0 bases, and 3 bases had no gene match. Written as DNA, the CDR3 is TGTGCCAGCAGCTTGGAGGCTAGCGGGCAAGAGACCCAGTACTTC. As protein: CASSLEASGQETQYF.

V usage is TRBV7-9 and J usage is TRBJ1-3; D is perhaps TRBD1 (5 bases). This CDR3 is built from 17 residues. Germline V gives CDR1 SEHNR, CDR2 FQNEAQ (reference sequence). The V end was cut by 5 bases, the J end by 7 bases, with 24 bases between. The CDR3 region has the DNA TGTGCCAGCAGCAAGTGGGGGGTGGAGCGGAGGCCGAACACCATATATTTT. This gives the protein CASSKWGVERRPNTIYF.